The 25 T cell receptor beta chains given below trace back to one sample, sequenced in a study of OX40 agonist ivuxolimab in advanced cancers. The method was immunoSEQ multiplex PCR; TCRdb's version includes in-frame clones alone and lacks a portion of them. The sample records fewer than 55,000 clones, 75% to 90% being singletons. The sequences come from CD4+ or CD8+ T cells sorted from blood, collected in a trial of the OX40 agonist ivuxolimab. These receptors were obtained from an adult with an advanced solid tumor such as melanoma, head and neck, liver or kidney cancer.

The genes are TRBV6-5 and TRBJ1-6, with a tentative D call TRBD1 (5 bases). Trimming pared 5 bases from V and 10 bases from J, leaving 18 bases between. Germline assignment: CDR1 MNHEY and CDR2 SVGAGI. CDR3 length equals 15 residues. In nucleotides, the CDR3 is TGTGCCAGCAGTCCCCGGGACGGGGCAGGATCACCCCTCCACTTT. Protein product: CASSPRDGAGSPLHF.

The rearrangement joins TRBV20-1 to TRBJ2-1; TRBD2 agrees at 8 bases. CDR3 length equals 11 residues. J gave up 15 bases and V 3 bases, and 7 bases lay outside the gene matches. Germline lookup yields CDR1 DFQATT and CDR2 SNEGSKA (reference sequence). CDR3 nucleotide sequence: TGCAGTGCTAGCGGGAGGGGGAGCCGGTTCTTC. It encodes CSASGRGSRFF.

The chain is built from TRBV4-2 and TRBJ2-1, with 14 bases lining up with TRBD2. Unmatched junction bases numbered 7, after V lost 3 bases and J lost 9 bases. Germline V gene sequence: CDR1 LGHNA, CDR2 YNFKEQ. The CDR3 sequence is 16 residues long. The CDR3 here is CASSQETSGRAIEQFF. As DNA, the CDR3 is TGTGCCAGCAGCCAGGAGACTAGCGGGAGGGCGATTGAGCAGTTCTTC.

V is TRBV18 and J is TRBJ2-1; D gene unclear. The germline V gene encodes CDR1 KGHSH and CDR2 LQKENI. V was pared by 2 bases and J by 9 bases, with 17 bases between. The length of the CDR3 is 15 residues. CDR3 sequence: CASSPSPNQSGEQFF. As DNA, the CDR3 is TGTGCCAGCTCACCAAGTCCCAACCAATCTGGTGAGCAGTTCTTC.

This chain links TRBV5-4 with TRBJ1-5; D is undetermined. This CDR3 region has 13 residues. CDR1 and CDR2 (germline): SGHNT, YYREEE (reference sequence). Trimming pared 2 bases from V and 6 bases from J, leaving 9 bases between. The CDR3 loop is CASSLGQAQPQHF. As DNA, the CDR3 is TGTGCCAGCAGCTTAGGCCAGGCTCAGCCCCAGCATTTT.

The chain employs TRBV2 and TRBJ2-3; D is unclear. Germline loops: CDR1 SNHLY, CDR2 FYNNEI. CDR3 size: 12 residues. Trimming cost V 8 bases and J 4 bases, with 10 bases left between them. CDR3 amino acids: CASHHGSDTQYF. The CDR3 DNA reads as TGTGCCAGCCACCATGGGTCAGATACGCAGTATTTT.

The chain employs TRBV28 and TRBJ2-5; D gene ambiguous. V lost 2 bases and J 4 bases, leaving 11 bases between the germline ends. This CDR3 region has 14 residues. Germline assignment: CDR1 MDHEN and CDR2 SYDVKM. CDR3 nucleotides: TGTGCCAGCAGTTTAAGGAGTGGAACAGAGACCCAGTACTTC. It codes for CASSLRSGTETQYF.

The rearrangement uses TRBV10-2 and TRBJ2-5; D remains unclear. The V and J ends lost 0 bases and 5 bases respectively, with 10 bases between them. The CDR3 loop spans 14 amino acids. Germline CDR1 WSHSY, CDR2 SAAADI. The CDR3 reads CASSESIRPETQYF. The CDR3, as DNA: TGCGCCAGCAGTGAGTCGATAAGGCCTGAGACCCAGTACTTC.

CDR3 DNA: TGCGCCAGCAGCCAAGATTGGGACAGGGTAAACACCGGGGAGCTGTTTTTT. It is translated as CASSQDWDRVNTGELFF. This chain joins TRBV4-1 and TRBJ2-2; 9 positions agree with TRBD1. Germline trimming cut 0 bases from V and 2 bases from J; bases unmatched to any gene: 4. The germline CDR1 and CDR2 sequences are MGHRA and YSYEKL. The CDR3 runs to 17 residues.

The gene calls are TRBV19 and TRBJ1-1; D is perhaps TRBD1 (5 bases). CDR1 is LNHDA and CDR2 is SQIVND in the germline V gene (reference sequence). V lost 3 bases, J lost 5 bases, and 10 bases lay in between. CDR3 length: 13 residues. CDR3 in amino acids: CASSIQGLTEAFF. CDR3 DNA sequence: TGTGCCAGTAGTATTCAGGGTTTGACTGAAGCTTTCTTT.

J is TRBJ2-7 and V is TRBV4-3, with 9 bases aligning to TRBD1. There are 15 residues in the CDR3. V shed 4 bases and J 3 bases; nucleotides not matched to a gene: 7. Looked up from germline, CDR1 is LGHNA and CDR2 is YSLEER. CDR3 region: CASSLGTGIYYEQYF. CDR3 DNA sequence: TGCGCCAGCAGCCTAGGGACAGGGATTTACTACGAGCAGTACTTC.

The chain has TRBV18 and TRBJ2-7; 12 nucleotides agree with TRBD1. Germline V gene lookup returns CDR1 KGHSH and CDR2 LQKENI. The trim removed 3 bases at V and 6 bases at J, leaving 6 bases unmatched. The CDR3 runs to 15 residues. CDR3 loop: CASSPQGQGASEQYV. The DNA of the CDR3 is TGTGCCAGCTCACCCCAGGGACAGGGGGCTTCCGAGCAGTACGTC.

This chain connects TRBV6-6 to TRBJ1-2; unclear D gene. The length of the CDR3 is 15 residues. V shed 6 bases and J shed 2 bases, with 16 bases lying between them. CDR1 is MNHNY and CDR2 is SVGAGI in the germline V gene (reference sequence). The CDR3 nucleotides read TGTGCCAGCAGCAACGGGCCAGCCCCAAACTATGGCTACACCTTC. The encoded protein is CASSNGPAPNYGYTF.

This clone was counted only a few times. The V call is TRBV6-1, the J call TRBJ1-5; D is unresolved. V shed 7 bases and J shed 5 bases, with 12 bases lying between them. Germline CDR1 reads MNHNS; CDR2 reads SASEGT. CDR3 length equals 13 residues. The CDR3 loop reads CASIAAHDQPQHF. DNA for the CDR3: TGTGCCAGCATAGCCGCCCACGATCAGCCCCAGCATTTT.

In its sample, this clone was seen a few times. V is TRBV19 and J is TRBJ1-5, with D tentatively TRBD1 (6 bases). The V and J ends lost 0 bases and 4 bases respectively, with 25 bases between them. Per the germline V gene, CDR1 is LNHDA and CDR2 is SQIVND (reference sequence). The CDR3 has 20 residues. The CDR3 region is CASSIDLWGAAAGGNQPQHF. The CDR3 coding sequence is TGTGCCAGTAGTATAGATCTATGGGGGGCCGCTGCAGGAGGGAATCAGCCCCAGCATTTT.

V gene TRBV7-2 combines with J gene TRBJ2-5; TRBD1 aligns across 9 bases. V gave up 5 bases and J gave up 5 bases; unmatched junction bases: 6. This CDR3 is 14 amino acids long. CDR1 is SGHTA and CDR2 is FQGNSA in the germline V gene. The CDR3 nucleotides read TGTGCCAGCAGCCTGACAGGGGGTTGGGAGACCCAGTACTTC. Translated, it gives CASSLTGGWETQYF.

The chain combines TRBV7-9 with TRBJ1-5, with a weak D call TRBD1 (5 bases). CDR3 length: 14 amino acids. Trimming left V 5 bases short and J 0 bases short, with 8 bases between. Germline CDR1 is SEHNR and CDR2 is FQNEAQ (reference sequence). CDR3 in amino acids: CASSPGFSNQPQHF. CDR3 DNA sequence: TGTGCCAGCAGCCCAGGGTTTAGCAATCAGCCCCAGCATTTT.

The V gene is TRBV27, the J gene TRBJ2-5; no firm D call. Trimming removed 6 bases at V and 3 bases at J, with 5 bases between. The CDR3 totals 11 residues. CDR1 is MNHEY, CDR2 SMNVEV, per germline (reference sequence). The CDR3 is CASSQKETQYF. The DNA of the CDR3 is TGTGCCAGCAGCCAAAAAGAGACCCAGTACTTC.

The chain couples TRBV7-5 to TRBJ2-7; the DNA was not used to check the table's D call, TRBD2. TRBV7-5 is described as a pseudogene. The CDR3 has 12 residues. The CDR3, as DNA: TGTGTCGGACTAGCGGGGTTATACGAGCAGTACGTC. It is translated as CVGLAGLYEQYV.

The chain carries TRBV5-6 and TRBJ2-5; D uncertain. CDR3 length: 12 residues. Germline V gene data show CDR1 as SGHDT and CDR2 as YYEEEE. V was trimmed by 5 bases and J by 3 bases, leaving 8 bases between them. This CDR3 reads CASRQEKETQYF. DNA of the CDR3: TGTGCCAGCAGGCAAGAGAAAGAGACCCAGTACTTC. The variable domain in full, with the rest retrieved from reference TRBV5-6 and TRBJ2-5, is DAGVTQSPTHLIKTRGQQVTLRCSPKSGHDTVSWYQQALGQGPQFIFQYYEEEERQRGNFPDRFSGHQFPNYSSELNVNALLLGDSALYLCASRQEKETQYFGPGTRLLVL.

This chain's CDR3 is CASSLSKINEKLFF. The CDR3 DNA sequence: TGTGCCAGCAGCTTGTCGAAAATTAATGAAAAACTGTTTTTT. The chain employs TRBV7-2 and TRBJ1-4, with D unresolved. Germline CDR1 is SGHTA and CDR2 is FQGNSA. The V and J ends lost 3 bases and 4 bases respectively, with 9 bases between them. CDR3 length: 14 amino acids. The entire variable domain, with the rest obtained from reference TRBV7-2 and TRBJ1-4, is as follows: GAGVSQSPSNKVTEKGKDVELRCDPISGHTALYWYRQSLGQGLEFLIYFQGNSAPDKSGLPSDRFSAERTGGSVSTLTIQRTQQEDSAVYLCASSLSKINEKLFFGSGTQLSVL.

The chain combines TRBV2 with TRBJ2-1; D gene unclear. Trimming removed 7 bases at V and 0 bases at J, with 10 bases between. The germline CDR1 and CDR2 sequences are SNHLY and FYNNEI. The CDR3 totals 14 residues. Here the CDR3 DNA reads TGTGCCAGCACCGGGCCCAGCTCCTACAATGAGCAGTTCTTC. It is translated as CASTGPSSYNEQFF. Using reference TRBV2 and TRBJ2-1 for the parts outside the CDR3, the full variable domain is EPEVTQTPSHQVTQMGQEVILRCVPISNHLYFYWYRQILGQKVEFLVSFYNNEISEKSEIFDDQFSVERPDGSNFTLKIRSTKLEDSAMYFCASTGPSSYNEQFFGPGTRLTVL.

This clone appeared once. CDR3 sequence: CSATGQFGYTF. CDR3 nucleotides: TGCAGTGCTACCGGACAGTTTGGCTACACCTTC. The V gene is TRBV20-1, the J gene TRBJ1-2; maybe TRBD1 (6 bases). The CDR3 length is 11 residues. V was shortened by 4 bases and J by 7 bases, with 10 bases between the two germline ends. Germline lookup yields CDR1 DFQATT and CDR2 SNEGSKA (reference sequence).

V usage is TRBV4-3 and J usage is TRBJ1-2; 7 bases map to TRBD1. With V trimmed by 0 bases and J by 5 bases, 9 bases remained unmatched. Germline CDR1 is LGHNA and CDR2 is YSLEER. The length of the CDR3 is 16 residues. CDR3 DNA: TGCGCCAGCAGCCAAGAGGGGCAGGGGGTGTTGTATGGCTACACCTTC. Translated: CASSQEGQGVLYGYTF.

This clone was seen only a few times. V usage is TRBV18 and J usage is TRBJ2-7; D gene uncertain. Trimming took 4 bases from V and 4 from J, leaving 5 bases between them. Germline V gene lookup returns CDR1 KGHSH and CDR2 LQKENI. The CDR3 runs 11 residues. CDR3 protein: CASSRGYEQYV. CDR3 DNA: TGTGCCAGCTCACGCGGATACGAGCAGTACGTC.